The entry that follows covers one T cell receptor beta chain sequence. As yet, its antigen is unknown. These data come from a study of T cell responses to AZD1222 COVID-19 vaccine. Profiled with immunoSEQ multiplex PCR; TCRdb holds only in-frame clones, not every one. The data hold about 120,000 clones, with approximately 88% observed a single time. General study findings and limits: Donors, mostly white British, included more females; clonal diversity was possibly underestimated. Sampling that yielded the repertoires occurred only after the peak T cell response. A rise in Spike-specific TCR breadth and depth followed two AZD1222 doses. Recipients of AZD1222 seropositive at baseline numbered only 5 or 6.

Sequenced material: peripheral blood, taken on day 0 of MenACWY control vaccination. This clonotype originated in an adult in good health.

This CDR3 reads CASSLRGRGWANEKLFF. The CDR3 DNA follows: TGTGCCAGCAGTTTACGAGGCAGGGGGTGGGCTAATGAAAAACTGTTTTTT. This chain joins TRBV28 and TRBJ1-4, with TRBD1 identical over 7 bases. The germline CDR1 and CDR2 sequences are MDHEN and SYDVKM. Losses at the gene ends were 2 bases for V and 3 bases for J; bases not matched to a gene: 9. CDR3 length: 17 residues.